These 11 T cell receptor beta chains share one sample of origin, sequenced in a study of blood T cell repertoires in COVID-19. Some clones are missing from TCRdb's copy, which holds only in-frame ones; the method was immunoSEQ multiplex PCR. The sample includes some 110,000 clones, approximately 83% seen only once; the top ten take approximately 3.4%. The sequencing input was peripheral blood. Receptor source: a woman older than 75 with active or convalescent COVID-19.

The rearrangement joins TRBV7-2 to TRBJ2-7, with a possible D match to TRBD2 (5 bases). CDR3 length equals 15 residues. V lost 5 bases to trimming and J lost 0 bases, with 14 bases between them. CDR1 is SGHTA and CDR2 is FQGNSA in the germline V gene. The CDR3 nucleotides read TGTGCCAGCAGCCCATCGGCGGGTAGCTCCTACGAGCAGTACTTC. This gives the protein CASSPSAGSSYEQYF.

This chain connects TRBV28 to TRBJ2-7, with 10 bases identical to TRBD2. Germline-derived CDR1 and CDR2 are MDHEN and SYDVKM. V was clipped by 6 bases and J by 2 bases; unmatched bases: 10. The CDR3 has 16 residues. The CDR3 spells CASSPSLAGLTYEQYF. CDR3 nucleotides: TGTGCCAGCAGCCCCTCACTAGCGGGGTTAACCTACGAGCAGTACTTC. The full variable domain, completed using reference TRBV28 and TRBJ2-7, is DVKVTQSSRYLVKRTGEKVFLECVQDMDHENMFWYRQDPGLGLRLIYFSYDVKMKEKGDIPEGYSVSREKKERFSLILESASTNQTSMYLCASSPSLAGLTYEQYFGPGTRLTVT.

This sequence joins TRBV12-3 or TRBV12-4 and TRBJ2-3, with D possibly matching TRBD2 (5 bases). Trimming took 5 bases from V and 6 from J, leaving 9 bases between them. CDR3 length equals 12 residues. The CDR3, as DNA: TGTGCCAGCAGTGCGAGGGTCGATACGCAGTATTTT. Residues: CASSARVDTQYF.

The CDR3 DNA reads TGCAGCGTTGTACGGGACAGTAACACTGAAGCTTTCTTT. Protein: CSVVRDSNTEAFF. V usage is TRBV29-1 and J usage is TRBJ1-1; 7 positions match TRBD1. CDR1 SQVTM and CDR2 ANQGSEA come from the germline V gene. The ends lost 4 bases at V and 2 bases at J; junction bases unmatched: 4. The CDR3 contains 13 residues.

V is TRBV25-1 and J is TRBJ1-2; D possibly corresponds to TRBD1 (6 bases). V lost 10 bases and J 4 bases, leaving 13 bases between the germline ends. Germline V gene data show CDR1 as MGHDK and CDR2 as SYGVNS. The CDR3 is 12 residues long. The CDR3 loop reads CATDSLIYGYTF. The CDR3 DNA reads as TGTGCCACGGACAGCCTCATCTATGGCTACACCTTC.

This clone was seen just once. This rearrangement joins TRBV12-3 or TRBV12-4 to TRBJ2-1, with a weak D call TRBD1 (5 bases). The germline V and J ends were trimmed by 6 bases and 7 bases, with 13 bases remaining between them. The CDR3 runs 13 residues. CDR3 sequence: CASSLTQGNEQFF. The CDR3 DNA is TGTGCCAGCAGCCTGACGCAGGGAAATGAGCAGTTCTTC.

This clone showed up just a few times. This chain connects TRBV28 to TRBJ1-1, with no clear D. V gave up 6 bases and J gave up 7 bases, with 15 bases separating them. This CDR3 is built from 13 residues. Per germline, CDR1 MDHEN and CDR2 SYDVKM. The CDR3 nucleotides read TGTGCCAGCAGCCTAGGGAGGACGGATGAAGCTTTCTTT. Its protein is CASSLGRTDEAFF.

The V and J genes are TRBV2 and TRBJ2-7, with D possibly being TRBD2 (5 bases). Between the trimmed V and J ends, which lost 6 bases and 3 bases, there was a span of 12 bases. Germline CDR1 SNHLY, CDR2 FYNNEI. The CDR3 loop spans 13 amino acids. This CDR3 reads CASRGSRDYEQYF. CDR3 nucleotide sequence: TGTGCCAGCAGGGGTTCCCGGGACTACGAGCAGTACTTC.

This clone was found a few times. V gene TRBV24-1 combines with J gene TRBJ1-5; D perhaps matches TRBD1 (6 bases). The CDR3 contains 15 residues. Germline CDR1 KGHDR, CDR2 SFDVKD. Trimming took 5 bases from V and 2 from J, leaving 12 bases between them. CDR3 in DNA: TGTGCCACCAGTGTGGGGACATCGGGCAATCAGCCCCAGCATTTT. This encodes CATSVGTSGNQPQHF.

The V call is TRBV9, the J call TRBJ2-7; 10 bases are shared with TRBD2. V lost 0 bases and J lost 2; bases outside the gene matches: 14. The V gene's germline CDR1 is SGDLS and CDR2 YYNGEE. The CDR3 extends over 19 amino acids. DNA of the CDR3: TGTGCCAGCAGCGTAGGTCCAGCGGGGGGGCCAGGTAGGACCTACGAGCAGTACTTC. Encoded protein: CASSVGPAGGPGRTYEQYF.

This chain uses TRBV28 with TRBJ1-5; 9 positions match TRBD1. Unmatched junction bases numbered 6, after V lost 3 bases and J lost 6 bases. Germline assignment: CDR1 MDHEN and CDR2 SYDVKM. This CDR3 has 15 residues. This CDR3 is CASSFSQGASQPQHF. The CDR3 DNA follows: TGTGCCAGCAGTTTCTCACAGGGGGCCAGTCAGCCCCAGCATTTT.